Presented here are 4 T cell receptor beta chains from one specimen sequenced in a study of identical twins. From the 5' RACE reads, TCRdb called clonotypes with MiXCR, one entry per CDR3 protein. The data show approximately 1.8 million distinct CDR3 sequences, more than 30% seen once. The specimen was cord blood. The receptor source for this set is a newborn girl in good health.

As concerns this clonotype: A much larger clone differs from this one at a single base, so this may be a read error. The chain uses TRBV6-5 and TRBJ2-4, with D possibly being TRBD1 or TRBD2 (7 bases each). This CDR3 spans 19 amino acids. Germline CDR1 is MNHEY and CDR2 is SVGAGI. CDR3 nucleotides: TGTGCCAGCAGTTACAGCGCCAGGGGGAGTGCGGGAGCCAAAACCATTCAGTACTTC. Amino acids: CASSYSARGSAGAKTIQYF.

This clonotype appeared once. The chain carries TRBV21-1 and TRBJ1-5; TRBD1 reflects the table's D call only, with no check against the DNA. TRBV21-1 is a pseudogene. This CDR3 is built from 15 residues. The CDR3 coding sequence is TGTGCCAGCAGCAAAGCGCACAGGGTCAATCAGCCCCAGCATTTT. The encoded protein is CASSKAHRVNQPQHF.

The rearrangement uses TRBV28 and TRBJ1-3; D uncertain. Trimming stripped 6 bases from V and 2 bases from J, with 11 bases between. The germline CDR1 and CDR2 sequences are MDHEN and SYDVKM. The CDR3 is made up of 14 amino acids. This CDR3 reads CASSRRKTGNTIYF. CDR3 bases: TGTGCCAGCAGCCGCAGGAAGACTGGAAACACCATATATTTT. Drawing the rest from reference TRBV28 and TRBJ1-3, the complete variable domain is DVKVTQSSRYLVKRTGEKVFLECVQDMDHENMFWYRQDPGLGLRLIYFSYDVKMKEKGDIPEGYSVSREKKERFSLILESASTNQTSMYLCASSRRKTGNTIYFGEGSWLTVV.

This clonotype was seen just once. The genes are TRBV12-3 or TRBV12-4 and TRBJ1-2; TRBD1 aligns across 7 bases. There are 14 residues in the CDR3. V lost 8 bases, J lost 7 bases, and 13 bases stayed unmatched. The chain's CDR3 is CASGWGRGGLGYTF. Written as DNA, the CDR3 is TGTGCCAGCGGTTGGGGTAGAGGGGGCCTTGGCTACACCTTC.